This passage covers 16 T cell receptor beta chains from one sample sequenced in a study of Tregs in tolerant kidney transplant recipients. Mixed chimerism was transient after nonmyeloablative marrow transplants from related graft donors. The method was immunoSEQ multiplex PCR; TCRdb's version includes in-frame clones alone and lacks a portion of them. Here the sample table reports roughly 15,000 clones. Specimen: CD4+ T cells from blood (PBMCs), collected 12 months after the transplant. The receptors here all came from a human patient who received a combined kidney and bone marrow transplant. Some T cells may arise from the graft donor.

Regarding this clone: The observed sequence ends 3 residues before the CDR3 terminus, with the missing tail filled in from the germline J gene. The V gene is TRBV19, the J gene TRBJ1-6, with 8 bases lining up with TRBD1. This CDR3 region has 16 residues. The V gene end was trimmed by 6 bases and the J gene end by 5 bases; junction bases not matched to a gene: 9. The germline V gene encodes CDR1 LNHDA and CDR2 SQIVND (reference sequence). The CDR3 is CASSPRGQGNNSPLHF. The sequenced part of the CDR3 DNA is TGTGCCAGTAGCCCCCGCGGACAGGGAAATAATTCACCC.

Details on this clone: The DNA ends 3 residues before the CDR3 does, and the rest of the CDR3 is filled in from the germline J gene. The V call is TRBV19, the J call TRBJ2-6, with D unresolved. This CDR3 has 15 amino acids. The V gene's germline CDR1 is LNHDA and CDR2 SQIVND (reference sequence). V was trimmed by 3 bases and J by 2 bases, leaving 8 bases between them. CDR3 protein: CASSISQTGANVLTF. CDR3 DNA (partial): TGTGCCAGTAGTATTTCCCAGACTGGGGCCAACGTC.

In regard to this clone: Coverage ceases 3 residues before the CDR3 finishes, and the germline J gene fills in the end. The rearrangement joins TRBV5-3 to TRBJ1-2; D might be TRBD1 (6 bases). Being an ORF, TRBV5-3 has a function that is uncertain. V shed 4 bases and J shed 4 bases, with 8 bases lying between them. This CDR3 is built from 12 residues. The CDR3 here is CARSTDSYGYTF. CDR3 DNA (partial): TGTGCCAGAAGCACGGACAGCTATGGC.

As to this clone: The CDR3 end falls 3 residues outside the read, so it is completed with the germline J gene. The J gene is TRBJ2-1, the V gene TRBV19, with 11 bases that match TRBD2. Per germline, CDR1 LNHDA and CDR2 SQIVND (reference sequence). With V trimmed by 7 bases and J by 7 bases, 12 bases remained unmatched. This CDR3 contains 16 residues. The CDR3 loop reads CASTLGLAVSLNEQFF. Partial CDR3 DNA: TGTGCCAGTACCTTGGGACTAGCGGTTTCCTTAAATGAG.

As regards this clone: Sequencing ends 3 residues short of the CDR3 end; the germline J gene provides the rest. The chain couples TRBV20-1 to TRBJ2-1, with a weak D call TRBD2 (6 bases). Germline values: CDR1 DFQATT, CDR2 SNEGSKA (reference sequence). The CDR3 has 15 residues. Trimming stripped 4 bases from V and 0 bases from J, with 13 bases between. This CDR3 is CSANWDLSSYNEQFF. The sequenced part of the CDR3 DNA is TGCAGTGCTAATTGGGACTTAAGCTCCTACAATGAG.

On this clone itself: The read gets to within 3 residues of the CDR3 end, and the germline J gene fills in the rest. The V gene is TRBV5-1, the J gene TRBJ2-2, with D possibly TRBD2 on 6 matching bases. The CDR3 has 14 residues. The germline V and J ends were trimmed by 5 bases and 1 base, with 9 bases remaining between them. The V gene's germline CDR1 is SGHRS and CDR2 YFSETQ. CDR3 residues: CASRGAGNTGELFF. CDR3 bases read: TGCGCCAGCAGAGGAGCGGGGAACACCGGGGAG.

As to this clone: The read terminates 3 residues before the CDR3 end, so the remaining end is supplied by the germline J gene. The gene calls are TRBV13 and TRBJ2-5; D is possibly TRBD1 (6 bases). V gave up 4 bases and J gave up 7 bases, with 16 bases separating them. The CDR3 runs to 14 residues. Germline V gene lookup returns CDR1 PRHDT and CDR2 FYEKMQ (reference sequence). CDR3 in amino acids: CASSSYRDRGTQYF. The CDR3 bases that were read are TGTGCCAGCAGCTCCTACAGGGATAGGGGGACC. The variable domain in full, completed from reference TRBV13 and TRBJ2-5, reads AAGVIQSPRHLIKEKRETATLKCYPIPRHDTVYWYQQGPGQDPQFLISFYEKMQSDKGSIPDRFSAQQFSDYHSELNMSSLELGDSALYFCASSSYRDRGTQYFGPGTRLLVL.

In the case of this clone: The read terminates 3 residues ahead of where the CDR3 ends, so the germline J gene completes it. V and J are TRBV5-1 and TRBJ2-6; D remains unclear. Germline CDR1 is SGHRS and CDR2 is YFSETQ. The CDR3 loop spans 15 amino acids. Trimming shortened V by 1 base and J by 0 bases, and 5 bases separated the two germline ends. Incomplete CDR3 DNA: TGCGCCAGCAGCTTGTCAATCTCTGGGGCCAACGTC. Protein: CASSLSISGANV. The whole CDR3 sequence is CASSLSISGANVLTF.

The CDR3 loop reads CASSPSGYTEAFF. The CDR3 bases that were read are TGTGCCAGCAGCCCGAGCGGGTACACTGAA. The chain carries TRBV5-8 and TRBJ1-1; no definite D call. The read ends 3 residues early relative to the CDR3; the germline J gene fills the gap. V lost 4 bases to trimming and J lost 3 bases, with 10 bases between them. This CDR3 comprises 13 residues. Germline values: CDR1 SGHTS, CDR2 YDEGEE.

Regarding this clone: The observed sequence ends 3 residues before the CDR3 terminus, with the missing tail filled in from the germline J gene. The V and J genes are TRBV18 and TRBJ1-6, with 9 bases matching TRBD1. Trimming at V came to 5 bases and at J to 10 bases, leaving 21 bases not matched to a gene. Germline loops: CDR1 KGHSH, CDR2 LQKENI. The CDR3 runs 19 residues. This CDR3 is CASSIYSASGQGAGSPLHF. The DNA read from the CDR3 is TGTGCCAGCTCAATTTACTCAGCATCGGGACAGGGTGCGGGATCACCC.

Turning to this clone: The sequenced fragment ends 3 residues before the CDR3 boundary, so the rest is inferred from the germline J gene. The V and J genes are TRBV18 and TRBJ2-2; D is ambiguous. V was clipped by 2 bases and J by 3 bases, with 4 bases between them. The germline CDR1 and CDR2 sequences are KGHSH and LQKENI. This CDR3 is 13 amino acids long. CDR3 bases read: TGTGCCAGCTCACCAGTCGACACCGGGGAG. This sequence encodes CASSPVDTGE. The whole CDR3 sequence reads CASSPVDTGELFF.

Note on this clone: Sequencing ends 3 residues short of the CDR3 end; the germline J gene provides the rest. This chain joins TRBV6-2 or TRBV6-3 and TRBJ1-6; 7 nucleotides align to TRBD1. Germline assignment: CDR1 MNHEY and CDR2 SVGEGT. V lost 4 bases and J lost 9; bases outside the gene matches: 6. This CDR3 region has 14 residues. CDR3 bases read: TGTGCCAGCAGTTTCGACAGGGTTGGTTCACCC. Protein: CASSFDRVGSP. The full CDR3 protein is CASSFDRVGSPLHF.

The CDR3 here is CASSHLLTGPYNEQFF. Incomplete CDR3 DNA: TGTGCCAGCAGTCACCTTCTGACAGGGCCCTACAATGAG. The rearrangement uses TRBV6-2 or TRBV6-3 and TRBJ2-1, with 7 positions matching TRBD1. The DNA ends 3 residues before the CDR3 does, and the rest of the CDR3 is filled in from the germline J gene. This CDR3 contains 16 residues. V shed 5 bases, J shed 2 bases, and the junction held 9 bases outside the gene matches. The germline V gene encodes CDR1 MNHEY and CDR2 SVGEGT.

The chain's CDR3 is CSARGLAGDSAGELFF. The CDR3 bases that were read are TGCAGTGCTAGGGGACTAGCGGGAGATTCCGCCGGGGAG. This chain joins TRBV20-1 and TRBJ2-2; 14 nucleotides match TRBD2. The CDR3 end is not reached by the read, which stops 3 residues before it; the germline J gene fills it in. Germline CDR1 and CDR2: DFQATT and SNEGSKA (reference sequence). The CDR3 loop spans 16 amino acids. J gave up 6 bases and V 3 bases, and 6 bases lay outside the gene matches.

In the case of this clone: The read falls 3 residues short of the CDR3 end, and the missing part is taken from the germline J gene. The V and J genes are TRBV2 and TRBJ2-2; weak D call: TRBD2 (7 bases). The V gene's germline CDR1 is SNHLY and CDR2 FYNNEI. The V end was cut by 6 bases, the J end by 4 bases, with 15 bases between. The length of the CDR3 is 15 residues. Incomplete CDR3 DNA: TGTGCCAGCAGGTGGGGGGGGGCGGGCACCGGGGAG. It specifies CASRWGGAGTGE. The entire CDR3 sequence reads CASRWGGAGTGELFF.

Details on this clone: The CDR3 is cut off 3 residues early in the read; its end comes from the germline J gene. The chain couples TRBV18 to TRBJ2-1, with 10 bases that match TRBD1. The CDR3 is 15 residues long. Germline loops: CDR1 KGHSH, CDR2 LQKENI. The junction had 8 bases not matched to a gene; V was cut back by 5 bases and J by 7 bases. Here the CDR3 reads CASSAPGQGRNEQFF. CDR3 DNA (partial): TGTGCCAGCTCAGCTCCGGGACAGGGGAGGAATGAG.